Following are 26 T cell receptor beta chains from one sample sequenced in a study of OX40 agonist ivuxolimab in advanced cancers. Assay: immunoSEQ multiplex PCR; the TCRdb copy retains only in-frame clones and omits some. The sample has 65,000 to 80,000 clones, 90% seen once. Specimen: CD4+ or CD8+ T cells sorted from blood, collected in a trial of the OX40 agonist ivuxolimab. These receptors were collected from an adult with an advanced solid tumor such as melanoma, head and neck, liver or kidney cancer.

The V gene is TRBV30, the J gene TRBJ1-1, with 7 positions matching TRBD1. Trimming removed 4 bases from V and 2 bases from J; junction bases left unmatched: 4. The CDR3 sequence is 13 residues long. Germline lookup yields CDR1 GTSNPN and CDR2 SVGIG (reference sequence). Here the CDR3 reads CAWTRDRNTEAFF. The CDR3 coding sequence is TGTGCCTGGACCCGGGACAGAAACACTGAAGCTTTCTTT.

The chain carries TRBV10-2 and TRBJ1-2, with a possible D match to TRBD1 (6 bases). Germline V gene sequence: CDR1 WSHSY, CDR2 SAAADI. V was trimmed by 2 bases and J by 4 bases, leaving 8 bases between them. This CDR3 spans 13 amino acids. For the CDR3, the DNA is TGCGCCAGCAGTGAGGACAGGCGCTATGGCTACACCTTC. It codes for CASSEDRRYGYTF.

The chain links TRBV19 to TRBJ2-4, with 9 bases lining up with TRBD1. V lost 5 bases, J lost 6 bases, and 2 bases stayed unmatched. The CDR3 has 13 residues. Germline CDR1 reads LNHDA; CDR2 reads SQIVND (reference sequence). The CDR3 loop reads CASSWDRANIQYF. CDR3 sequence (DNA): TGTGCCAGTAGTTGGGACAGGGCAAACATTCAGTACTTC.

J is TRBJ2-6 and V is TRBV4-1, with D tentatively TRBD2 (5 bases). The CDR3 extends over 17 amino acids. The germline CDR1 and CDR2 sequences are MGHRA and YSYEKL. V lost 1 base and J 0 bases, leaving 10 bases between the germline ends. In nucleotides, the CDR3 is TGCGCCAGCAGCCAAGGAGTTGGGAGCTCTGGGGCCAACGTCCTGACTTTC. It encodes CASSQGVGSSGANVLTF.

V and J are TRBV6-5 and TRBJ2-5; weak D call: TRBD1 (5 bases). The ends were cut back, 6 bases at V and 0 bases at J, with 8 bases in the middle. The CDR3 sequence is 13 residues long. Germline lookup yields CDR1 MNHEY and CDR2 SVGAGI. CDR3 residues: CASRDNDQETQYF. DNA for the CDR3: TGTGCCAGCAGGGACAACGACCAAGAGACCCAGTACTTC.

CDR3 nucleotide sequence: TGTGCCAGCAGCAGGGCAGGGGATTCACCCCTCCACTTT. This gives the protein CASSRAGDSPLHF. The chain couples TRBV6-5 to TRBJ1-6; tentative D call: TRBD1 (6 bases). The CDR3 has 13 amino acids. CDR1 is MNHEY and CDR2 is SVGAGI in the germline V gene. V lost 6 bases, J lost 8 bases, and 11 bases lay in between.

This rearrangement joins TRBV6-5 to TRBJ2-1; D not certain. Trimming stripped 7 bases from V and 8 bases from J, with 12 bases between. Germline V gene lookup returns CDR1 MNHEY and CDR2 SVGAGI. The CDR3 runs 12 residues. The CDR3 reads CASKKNLHEQFF. The CDR3, as DNA: TGTGCCAGCAAAAAAAACCTCCATGAGCAGTTCTTC.

This clone showed up just once. The chain couples TRBV7-8 to TRBJ2-7, with D unclear. The CDR3 extends over 13 amino acids. CDR1 is SGHVS and CDR2 is FQNEAQ in the germline V gene. V gave up 1 base and J gave up 3 bases, with 7 bases separating them. DNA for the CDR3: TGTGCCAGCAGCTTAGTCCATGTCTACGAGCAGTACTTC. It is translated as CASSLVHVYEQYF.

The chain carries TRBV28 and TRBJ1-1; tentative D call: TRBD1 (6 bases). Between the trimmed V and J ends, which lost 6 bases and 6 bases, there was a span of 17 bases. Germline CDR1 MDHEN, CDR2 SYDVKM. The CDR3 spans 14 residues. CDR3: CASSLHLRGAEAFF. The CDR3 DNA follows: TGTGCCAGCAGCCTTCACCTGAGGGGGGCTGAAGCTTTCTTT.

This clone has more than one count but fewer than ten. The chain couples TRBV19 to TRBJ1-1; tentatively, D is TRBD1 (5 bases). The germline gives CDR1 LNHDA, CDR2 SQIVND (reference sequence). The length of the CDR3 is 14 residues. Trimming pared 6 bases from V and 2 bases from J, leaving 13 bases between. The CDR3, as DNA: TGTGCCAGTAGGTCGGGACGTACAAACACTGAAGCTTTCTTT. This gives the protein CASRSGRTNTEAFF. The full variable domain, completed using reference TRBV19 and TRBJ1-1, is DGGITQSPKYLFRKEGQNVTLSCEQNLNHDAMYWYRQDPGQGLRLIYYSQIVNDFQKGDIAEGYSVSREKKESFPLTVTSAQKNPTAFYLCASRSGRTNTEAFFGQGTRLTVV.

The gene calls are TRBV7-8 and TRBJ2-7; 8 bases are a match to TRBD2. The CDR3 runs to 17 residues. The germline gives CDR1 SGHVS, CDR2 FQNEAQ. The J segment lost 3 bases and the V segment lost 5 bases, leaving 15 bases of the junction unmatched. The CDR3 region is CASSVEGSGTGYYEQYF. The CDR3 DNA reads TGTGCCAGCAGCGTTGAGGGTAGCGGGACGGGATACTACGAGCAGTACTTC.

Turning to this clone: Other nucleotide sequences from this sample produce the same CDR3. The CDR3 DNA sequence: TGTGCCAGCAGCCCGAGCCCTGGAAACACCATATATTTT. Its translation is CASSPSPGNTIYF. This rearrangement joins TRBV7-9 to TRBJ1-3; D unclear. CDR3 length: 13 residues. Per germline, CDR1 SEHNR and CDR2 FQNEAQ (reference sequence). Trimming stripped 5 bases from V and 2 bases from J, with 7 bases between.

The rearrangement links TRBV7-9 to TRBJ1-2, with D perhaps matching TRBD1 (5 bases). V gave up 1 base and J gave up 7 bases, with 16 bases separating them. There are 15 residues in the CDR3. Per the germline V gene, CDR1 is SEHNR and CDR2 is FQNEAQ (reference sequence). The CDR3 DNA reads TGTGCCAGCAGCTTAGATATGGACACAGGTACTGGCTACACCTTC. It encodes CASSLDMDTGTGYTF.

The rearrangement joins TRBV5-6 to TRBJ1-1; 7 positions agree with TRBD1. Germline CDR1 and CDR2: SGHDT and YYEEEE. The CDR3 spans 15 residues. Losses at the gene ends were 6 bases for V and 5 bases for J; bases not matched to a gene: 13. The CDR3 spells CASKDLRTGGTEAFF. CDR3 nucleotide sequence: TGTGCCAGCAAGGACCTCCGGACAGGAGGGACTGAAGCTTTCTTT.

The rearrangement links TRBV9 to TRBJ2-2, with D perhaps matching TRBD1 (5 bases). Germline lookup yields CDR1 SGDLS and CDR2 YYNGEE. The CDR3 is made up of 16 amino acids. V lost 1 base and J lost 2, with 12 bases in between. This CDR3 reads CASSVFWGSNTGELFF. The DNA for the CDR3 is TGTGCCAGCAGCGTATTCTGGGGCTCTAACACCGGGGAGCTGTTTTTT. Full variable domain (outside the CDR3, taken from reference TRBV9 and TRBJ2-2): DSGVTQTPKHLITATGQRVTLRCSPRSGDLSVYWYQQSLDQGLQFLIQYYNGEERAKGNILERFSAQQFPDLHSELNLSSLELGDSALYFCASSVFWGSNTGELFFGEGSRLTVL.

This clone was picked up one time. This chain joins TRBV9 and TRBJ1-3; 7 bases are a match to TRBD1. There are 17 residues in the CDR3. Germline V lookup: CDR1 SGDLS, CDR2 YYNGEE. After removal of 4 bases from V and 4 bases from J, the junction contained 14 bases not matched to a gene. This CDR3 reads CASSPPRQGSSGNTIYF. The CDR3 DNA reads as TGTGCCAGCAGCCCCCCTCGACAGGGCTCGTCCGGAAACACCATATATTTT.

The chain carries TRBV14 and TRBJ2-7, with 9 nucleotides matching TRBD1. Trimming at V came to 4 bases and at J to 2 bases, leaving 6 bases not matched to a gene. CDR3 length: 15 residues. The germline V gene encodes CDR1 SGHDN and CDR2 FVKESK. The CDR3 spells CASSLTGTGTYEQYF. In nucleotides, the CDR3 is TGTGCCAGCAGCCTCACCGGGACAGGGACCTACGAGCAGTACTTC.

The chain recombines TRBV11-2 with TRBJ2-4; D is possibly TRBD1 (6 bases). With 1 base removed from V and 0 bases from J, the gap between germline ends came to 10 bases. Germline V CDR1 and CDR2: SGHAT, FQNNGV. There are 16 residues in the CDR3. This CDR3 reads CASSLGTALAKNIQYF. CDR3 sequence (DNA): TGTGCCAGCAGCTTAGGGACAGCTCTAGCCAAAAACATTCAGTACTTC.

This clone has a single count. J is TRBJ1-1 and V is TRBV6-5, with unresolved D. CDR1 MNHEY and CDR2 SVGAGI come from the germline V gene. The CDR3 totals 13 residues. Trimming removed 8 bases from V and 1 base from J, with 11 bases in between. The CDR3 nucleotides are TGTGCCAGCGTTACCTCGGGGAACACTGAAGCTTTCTTT. As protein: CASVTSGNTEAFF.

The chain recombines TRBV6-1 with TRBJ2-7, with D perhaps TRBD1 (5 bases). CDR1 and CDR2 from the germline V gene are MNHNS and SASEGT. The CDR3 length is 13 residues. V lost 8 bases and J lost 0, with 11 bases in between. The CDR3 region has the DNA TGTGCCAGCCTCCGACAGAACTCCTACGAGCAGTACTTC. Amino acids: CASLRQNSYEQYF.

V usage is TRBV5-4 and J usage is TRBJ2-2; D possibly corresponds to TRBD2 (5 bases). Germline V gene sequence: CDR1 SGHNT, CDR2 YYREEE (reference sequence). This CDR3 is 16 amino acids long. The V gene lost 4 bases and the J gene lost 4 bases, with 17 bases spanning the gap. CDR3 nucleotides: TGTGCCAGCAGCGCCCTACTAGGAAGGAGCACCGGGGAGCTGTTTTTT. Amino acid sequence: CASSALLGRSTGELFF.

The chain combines TRBV21-1 with TRBJ2-7. TRBV21-1 corresponds to a pseudogene. The CDR3 loop spans 14 amino acids. The CDR3 nucleotides read TGTGCCAGCAGCAAAGTGCAGGAGAACTACGAGCAGTACTTC. Translation: CASSKVQENYEQYF.

The chain couples TRBV27 to TRBJ1-6, with D possibly being TRBD1 (5 bases). Trimming left V 5 bases short and J 5 bases short, with 16 bases between. Germline assignment: CDR1 MNHEY and CDR2 SMNVEV (reference sequence). The CDR3 spans 16 residues. The CDR3 is CASSGHGRGNNSPLHF. The CDR3 nucleotides are TGTGCCAGCAGTGGTCACGGCCGGGGCAATAATTCACCCCTCCACTTT.

This clone was picked up one time. The chain recombines TRBV13 with TRBJ2-5; TRBD1 aligns across 8 bases. Trimming cost V 2 bases and J 6 bases; bases outside gene matches: 11. The CDR3 covers 16 residues. Germline V CDR1 and CDR2: PRHDT, FYEKMQ (reference sequence). This CDR3 reads CASSLSSRTGRKTQYF. Written as DNA, the CDR3 is TGTGCCAGCAGCTTATCAAGTCGGACAGGGAGAAAGACCCAGTACTTC.

The chain carries TRBV11-1 and TRBJ1-1; D might be TRBD1 (5 bases). The ends were cut back, 6 bases at V and 5 bases at J, with 16 bases in the middle. The CDR3 consists of 14 residues. CDR1 is SGHAT, CDR2 FQDESV, per germline (reference sequence). CDR3 protein: CASRRLGVWTEAFF. The CDR3 region has the DNA TGTGCCAGCAGGCGGTTGGGGGTTTGGACTGAAGCTTTCTTT.

The chain joins TRBV11-2 to TRBJ2-2; 8 bases are shared with TRBD2. With 5 bases clipped from V and 2 bases from J, the junction kept 7 bases outside the gene matches. In germline, CDR1 is SGHAT, CDR2 FQNNGV. The CDR3 has 16 residues. This CDR3 reads CASSPPSGLNTGELFF. The DNA of the CDR3 is TGTGCCAGCAGCCCTCCTAGCGGGCTTAACACCGGGGAGCTGTTTTTT.